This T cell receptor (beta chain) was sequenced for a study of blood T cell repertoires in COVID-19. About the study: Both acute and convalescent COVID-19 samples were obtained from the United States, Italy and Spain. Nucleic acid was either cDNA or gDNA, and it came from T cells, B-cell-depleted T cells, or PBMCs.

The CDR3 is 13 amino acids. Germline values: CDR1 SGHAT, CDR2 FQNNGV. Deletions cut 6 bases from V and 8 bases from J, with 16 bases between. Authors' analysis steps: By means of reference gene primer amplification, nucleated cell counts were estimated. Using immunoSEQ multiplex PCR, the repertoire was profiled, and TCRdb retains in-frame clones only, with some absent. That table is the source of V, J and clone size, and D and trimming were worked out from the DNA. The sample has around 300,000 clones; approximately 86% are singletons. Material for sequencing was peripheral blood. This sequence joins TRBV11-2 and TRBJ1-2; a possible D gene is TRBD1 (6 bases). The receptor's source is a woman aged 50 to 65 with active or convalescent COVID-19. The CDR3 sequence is CASSADRIRGYTF. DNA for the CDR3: TGTGCCAGCAGTGCAGACAGGATCCGAGGCTACACCTTC.